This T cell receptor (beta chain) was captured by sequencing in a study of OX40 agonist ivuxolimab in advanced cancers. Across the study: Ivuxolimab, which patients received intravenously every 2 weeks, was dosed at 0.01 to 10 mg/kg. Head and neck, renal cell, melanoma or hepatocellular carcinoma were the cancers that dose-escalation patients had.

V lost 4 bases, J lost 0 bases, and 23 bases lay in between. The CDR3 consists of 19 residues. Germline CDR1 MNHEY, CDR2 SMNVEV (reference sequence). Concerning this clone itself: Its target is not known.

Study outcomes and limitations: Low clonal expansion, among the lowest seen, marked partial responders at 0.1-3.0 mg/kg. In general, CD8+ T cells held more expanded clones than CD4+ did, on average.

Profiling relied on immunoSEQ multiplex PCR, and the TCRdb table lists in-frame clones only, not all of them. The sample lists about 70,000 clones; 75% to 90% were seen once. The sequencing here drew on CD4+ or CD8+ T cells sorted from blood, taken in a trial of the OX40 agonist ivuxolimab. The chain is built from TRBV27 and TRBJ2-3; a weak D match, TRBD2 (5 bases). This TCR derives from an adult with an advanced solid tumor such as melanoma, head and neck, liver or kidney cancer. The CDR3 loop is CASSSSPFLRPTSTDTQYF. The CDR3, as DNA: TGTGCCAGCAGTTCTAGCCCCTTTTTACGACCCACTAGCACAGATACGCAGTATTTT.